This TCR beta chain was captured in a study of monozygotic twins with inflammatory bowel disease. Comments on this clonotype: Its antigen is undetermined.

Two nested PCRs, of around 16 and 10 cycles, processed TCRalpha and TCRbeta cDNA. TCRdb derives one entry per CDR3 protein from the 5' RACE reads, leaving out DNA. Its table lists 420,000 or so distinct CDR3 sequences. The CDR3 covers 16 residues. Germline V gene lookup returns CDR1 LNHDA and CDR2 SQIVND (reference sequence). Study conclusions and caveats: Varying immunosuppressive regimens may have increased patient repertoire variability. With others, IBD patients shared fewer clonotypes than healthy twins did, especially with disease activity.

The rearrangement uses TRBV19 and TRBJ2-5; the TCRdb call, TRBD1, lacks DNA for checking. The receptor was derived from a human donor with ulcerative colitis or Crohn's disease, or a healthy co-twin of an affected twin (not recorded which). Sequencing was carried out using blood. CDR3 region: CASSPKGPWGQETQYF.